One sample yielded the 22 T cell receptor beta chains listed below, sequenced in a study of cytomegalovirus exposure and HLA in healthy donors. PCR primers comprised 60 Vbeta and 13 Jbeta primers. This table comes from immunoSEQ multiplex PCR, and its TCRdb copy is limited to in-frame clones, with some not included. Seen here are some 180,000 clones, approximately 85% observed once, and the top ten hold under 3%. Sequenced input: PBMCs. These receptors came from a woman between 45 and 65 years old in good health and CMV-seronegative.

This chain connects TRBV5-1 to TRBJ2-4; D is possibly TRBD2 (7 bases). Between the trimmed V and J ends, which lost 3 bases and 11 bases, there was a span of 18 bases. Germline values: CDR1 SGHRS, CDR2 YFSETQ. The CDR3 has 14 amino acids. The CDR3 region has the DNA TGCGCCAGCAGCTATATCGGGGAGGGGGGCCTTCAGTACTTC. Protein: CASSYIGEGGLQYF.

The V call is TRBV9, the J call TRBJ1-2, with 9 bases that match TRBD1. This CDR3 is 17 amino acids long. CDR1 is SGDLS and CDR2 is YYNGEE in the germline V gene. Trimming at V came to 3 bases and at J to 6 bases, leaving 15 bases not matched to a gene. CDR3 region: CASSATGTGTLGDGYTF. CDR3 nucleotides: TGTGCCAGCAGCGCGACCGGGACAGGGACCCTAGGGGATGGCTACACCTTC.

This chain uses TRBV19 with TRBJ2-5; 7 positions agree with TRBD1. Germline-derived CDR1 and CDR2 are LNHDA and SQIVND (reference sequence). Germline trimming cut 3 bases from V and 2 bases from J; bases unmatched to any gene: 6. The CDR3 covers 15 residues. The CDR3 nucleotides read TGTGCCAGTAGTATCCCAGGGACAGCTCAAGAGACCCAGTACTTC. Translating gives CASSIPGTAQETQYF.

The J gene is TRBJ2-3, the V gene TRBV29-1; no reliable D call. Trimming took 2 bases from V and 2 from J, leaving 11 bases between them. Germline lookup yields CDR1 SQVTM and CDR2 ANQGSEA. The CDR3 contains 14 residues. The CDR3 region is CSVEKRRSTDTQYF. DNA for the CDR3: TGCAGCGTTGAAAAGCGCCGGTCCACAGATACGCAGTATTTT.

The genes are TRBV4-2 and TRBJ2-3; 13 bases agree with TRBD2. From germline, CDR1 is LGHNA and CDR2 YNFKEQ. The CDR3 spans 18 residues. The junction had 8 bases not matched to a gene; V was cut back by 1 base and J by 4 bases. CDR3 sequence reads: CASSQGTSGSLSPDTQYF. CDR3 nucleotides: TGTGCCAGCAGCCAAGGGACTAGCGGGAGTCTGTCTCCAGATACGCAGTATTTT.

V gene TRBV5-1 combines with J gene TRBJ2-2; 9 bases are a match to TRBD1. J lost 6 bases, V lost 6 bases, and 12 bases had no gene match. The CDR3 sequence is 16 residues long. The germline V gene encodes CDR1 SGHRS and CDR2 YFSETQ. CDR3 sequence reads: CASTVGTGRRAGELFF. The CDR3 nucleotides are TGCGCCAGCACTGTTGGGACAGGGAGAAGGGCCGGGGAGCTGTTTTTT.

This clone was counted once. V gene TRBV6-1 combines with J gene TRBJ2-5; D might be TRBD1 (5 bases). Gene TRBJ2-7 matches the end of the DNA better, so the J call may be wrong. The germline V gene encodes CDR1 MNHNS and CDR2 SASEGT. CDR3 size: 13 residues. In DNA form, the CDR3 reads TGTGCCAGCAGGTTCAGGGACTCCTACGAGCAGTACTTC. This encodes CASRFRDSYEQYF.

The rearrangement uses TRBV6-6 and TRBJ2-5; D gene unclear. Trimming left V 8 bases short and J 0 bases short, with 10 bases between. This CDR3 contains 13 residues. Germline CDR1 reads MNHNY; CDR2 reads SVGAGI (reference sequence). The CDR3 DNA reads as TGTGCCAGCCTTGGGCGCTACCAAGAGACCCAGTACTTC. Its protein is CASLGRYQETQYF.

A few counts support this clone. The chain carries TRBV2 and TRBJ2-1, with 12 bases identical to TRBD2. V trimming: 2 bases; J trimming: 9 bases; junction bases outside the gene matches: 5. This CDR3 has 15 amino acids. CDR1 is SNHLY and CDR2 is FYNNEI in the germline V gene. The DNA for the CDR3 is TGTGCCAGCAGTGAACTAGCGGGAGGGACGAGTGAGCAGTTCTTC. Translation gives CASSELAGGTSEQFF.

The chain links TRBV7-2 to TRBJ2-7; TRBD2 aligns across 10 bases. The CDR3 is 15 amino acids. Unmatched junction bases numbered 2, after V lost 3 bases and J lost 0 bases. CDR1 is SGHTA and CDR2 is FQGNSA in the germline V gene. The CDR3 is CASSFTSGVSYEQYF. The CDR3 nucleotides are TGTGCCAGCAGCTTTACTAGCGGGGTCTCCTACGAGCAGTACTTC.

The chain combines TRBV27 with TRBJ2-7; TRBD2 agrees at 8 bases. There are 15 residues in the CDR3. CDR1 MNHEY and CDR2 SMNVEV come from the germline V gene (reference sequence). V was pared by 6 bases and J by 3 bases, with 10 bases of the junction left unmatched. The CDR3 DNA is TGTGCCAGCAGGCGGAAAGGTAGCGGGGTCTACGAGCAGTACTTC. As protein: CASRRKGSGVYEQYF.

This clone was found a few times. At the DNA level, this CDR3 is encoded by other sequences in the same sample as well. CDR3 DNA sequence: TGCGCCAGCAGCTTGCAGGGAGGGACTGAAGCTTTCTTT. Translated: CASSLQGGTEAFF. V and J are TRBV5-1 and TRBJ1-1; D may be TRBD1 (5 bases). Trimming stripped 1 base from V and 5 bases from J, with 9 bases between. This CDR3 comprises 13 residues. Germline assignment: CDR1 SGHRS and CDR2 YFSETQ. The full variable domain, its missing parts supplied by reference TRBV5-1 and TRBJ1-1, is KAGVTQTPRYLIKTRGQQVTLSCSPISGHRSVSWYQQTPGQGLQFLFEYFSETQRNKGNFPGRFSGRQFSNSRSEMNVSTLELGDSALYLCASSLQGGTEAFFGQGTRLTVV.

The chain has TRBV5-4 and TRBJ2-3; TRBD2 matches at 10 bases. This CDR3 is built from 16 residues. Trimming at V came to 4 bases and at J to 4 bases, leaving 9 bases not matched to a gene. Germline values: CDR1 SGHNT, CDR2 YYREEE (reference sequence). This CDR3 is CASSPEGTSDSDTQYF. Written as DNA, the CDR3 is TGTGCCAGCAGCCCGGAGGGGACTAGCGACTCAGATACGCAGTATTTT.

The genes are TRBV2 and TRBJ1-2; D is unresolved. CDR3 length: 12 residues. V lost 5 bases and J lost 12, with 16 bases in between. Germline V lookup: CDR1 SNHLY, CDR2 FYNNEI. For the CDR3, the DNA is TGTGCCAGCAGTACGGACGGGAAGGGAAACACCTTC. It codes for CASSTDGKGNTF.

The CDR3 spells CASTSGSGSLNEQFF. The DNA of the CDR3 is TGTGCCAGCACCTCCGGGAGCGGGAGCTTGAATGAGCAGTTCTTC. This rearrangement joins TRBV5-4 to TRBJ2-1, with 8 bases that match TRBD2. The germline CDR1 and CDR2 sequences are SGHNT and YYREEE (reference sequence). J gave up 7 bases and V 6 bases, and 12 bases lay outside the gene matches. This CDR3 has 15 amino acids. Together with reference TRBV5-4 and TRBJ2-1, the CDR3 gives the full variable domain: ETGVTQSPTHLIKTRGQQVTLRCSSQSGHNTVSWYQQALGQGPQFIFQYYREEENGRGNFPPRFSGLQFPNYSSELNVNALELDDSALYLCASTSGSGSLNEQFFGPGTRLTVL.

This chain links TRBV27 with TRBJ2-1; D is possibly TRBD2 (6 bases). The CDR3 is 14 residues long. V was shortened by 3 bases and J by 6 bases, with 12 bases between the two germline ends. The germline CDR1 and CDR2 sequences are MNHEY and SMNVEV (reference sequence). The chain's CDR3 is CASSLRRGVNEQFF. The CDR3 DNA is TGTGCCAGCAGTTTGAGGCGGGGAGTCAATGAGCAGTTCTTC.

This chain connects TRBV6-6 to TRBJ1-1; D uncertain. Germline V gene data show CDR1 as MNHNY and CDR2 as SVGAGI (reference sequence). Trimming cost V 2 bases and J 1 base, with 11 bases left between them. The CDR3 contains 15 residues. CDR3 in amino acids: CASSYKRRENTEAFF. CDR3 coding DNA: TGTGCCAGCAGTTACAAACGGAGGGAGAACACTGAAGCTTTCTTT.

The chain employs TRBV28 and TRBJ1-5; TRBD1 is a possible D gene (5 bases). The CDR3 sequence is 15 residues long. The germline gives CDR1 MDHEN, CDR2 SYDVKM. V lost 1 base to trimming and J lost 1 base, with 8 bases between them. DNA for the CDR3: TGTGCCAGCAGTTTATCCGGGGGAAGCAATCAGCCCCAGCATTTT. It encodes CASSLSGGSNQPQHF.

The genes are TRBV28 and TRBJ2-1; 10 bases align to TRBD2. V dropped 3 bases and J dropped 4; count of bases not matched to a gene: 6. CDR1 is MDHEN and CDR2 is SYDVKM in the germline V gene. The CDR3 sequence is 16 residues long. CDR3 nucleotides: TGTGCCAGCAGTTTGTATGGACTAGCGGCTTACAATGAGCAGTTCTTC. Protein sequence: CASSLYGLAAYNEQFF.

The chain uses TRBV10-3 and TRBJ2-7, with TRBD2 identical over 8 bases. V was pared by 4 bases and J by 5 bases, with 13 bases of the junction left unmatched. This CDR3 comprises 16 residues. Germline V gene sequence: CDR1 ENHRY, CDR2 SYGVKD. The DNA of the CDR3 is TGTGCCATCAGTGGATACAGCGGGAGAGGGCCTGACGAGCAGTACTTC. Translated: CAISGYSGRGPDEQYF.

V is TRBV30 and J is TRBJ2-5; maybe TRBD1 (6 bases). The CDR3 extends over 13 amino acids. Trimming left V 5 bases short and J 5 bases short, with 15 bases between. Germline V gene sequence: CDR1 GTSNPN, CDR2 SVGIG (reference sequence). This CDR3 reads CAWGGLSGETQYF. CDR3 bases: TGTGCCTGGGGGGGCCTGTCAGGGGAGACCCAGTACTTC.

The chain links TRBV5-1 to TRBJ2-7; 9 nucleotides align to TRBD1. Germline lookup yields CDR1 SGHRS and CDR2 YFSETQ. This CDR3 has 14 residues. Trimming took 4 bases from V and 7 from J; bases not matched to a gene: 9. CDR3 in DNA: TGCGCCAGCAGCCCGGGGACAGGGTTGATTGAGCAGTACTTC. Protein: CASSPGTGLIEQYF.